These 3 T cell receptor beta chains share one sample of origin, sequenced in a study of blood T cell repertoires in COVID-19. The table came from immunoSEQ multiplex PCR; TCRdb's copy has only in-frame clones and leaves some out. The sample carries a few hundred thousand clones, about four fifths recorded once. Sequenced material: PBMCs or T cells enriched from blood (not recorded which). The origin of the receptors is a man aged 50-60 years who had recovered from COVID-19.

This rearrangement joins TRBV21-1 to TRBJ1-1; TRBD1 reflects the table's D call only, with no check against the DNA. TRBV21-1 is a pseudogene segment. The CDR3 is 11 amino acids. CDR3 sequence (DNA): TGTGCCAGCACACAGAACACTGAAGCTTTCTTT. Encoded protein: CASTQNTEAFF.

The V gene is TRBV5-4, the J gene TRBJ2-3, with TRBD2 identical over 8 bases. CDR3 length: 15 amino acids. The germline CDR1 and CDR2 sequences are SGHNT and YYREEE (reference sequence). V dropped 5 bases and J dropped 5; count of bases not matched to a gene: 10. The CDR3 bases are TGTGCCAGCAGGAGGGAGCGGGGGACCAAAGATACGCAGTATTTT. It translates to CASRRERGTKDTQYF.

V usage is TRBV19 and J usage is TRBJ2-1, with D possibly TRBD2 on 6 matching bases. Germline assignment: CDR1 LNHDA and CDR2 SQIVND (reference sequence). Trimming cost V 1 base and J 10 bases, with 17 bases left between them. CDR3 length equals 15 residues. Written as DNA, the CDR3 is TGTGCCAGTAGTATAGGAATGGTGGGCGGGAAAGAGCAGTTCTTC. Protein product: CASSIGMVGGKEQFF.